This T cell receptor beta chain emerged from a study of response to subunit inactivated influenza vaccine. CDR3 size: 17 residues. The germline V gene encodes CDR1 DFQATT and CDR2 SNEGSKA (reference sequence). V shed 6 bases, J shed 6 bases, and the junction held 14 bases outside the gene matches. TCRdb itself ran the RT-PCR reads through MiXCR, one entry per CDR3 protein. The sample yields more than 400,000 distinct CDR3 sequences, 9.5% to 13% seen once. Turning to this clonotype: Its antigen is still unknown.

Study outcomes and limitations: Only a handful of new T cells, the authors suggested, are recruited with each seasonal influenza vaccination.

The J gene is TRBJ2-3, the V gene TRBV20-1; TRBD2 aligns across 14 bases. The specimen was PBMCs from blood, collected roughly 47 days after vaccination. This clonotype was obtained from a man aged 50-60 years who received an inactivated influenza vaccine. This CDR3 is CSATLPTSGRVWDTQYF. Written as DNA, the CDR3 is TGCAGTGCCACCCTCCCGACTAGCGGGAGGGTGTGGGATACGCAGTATTTT.